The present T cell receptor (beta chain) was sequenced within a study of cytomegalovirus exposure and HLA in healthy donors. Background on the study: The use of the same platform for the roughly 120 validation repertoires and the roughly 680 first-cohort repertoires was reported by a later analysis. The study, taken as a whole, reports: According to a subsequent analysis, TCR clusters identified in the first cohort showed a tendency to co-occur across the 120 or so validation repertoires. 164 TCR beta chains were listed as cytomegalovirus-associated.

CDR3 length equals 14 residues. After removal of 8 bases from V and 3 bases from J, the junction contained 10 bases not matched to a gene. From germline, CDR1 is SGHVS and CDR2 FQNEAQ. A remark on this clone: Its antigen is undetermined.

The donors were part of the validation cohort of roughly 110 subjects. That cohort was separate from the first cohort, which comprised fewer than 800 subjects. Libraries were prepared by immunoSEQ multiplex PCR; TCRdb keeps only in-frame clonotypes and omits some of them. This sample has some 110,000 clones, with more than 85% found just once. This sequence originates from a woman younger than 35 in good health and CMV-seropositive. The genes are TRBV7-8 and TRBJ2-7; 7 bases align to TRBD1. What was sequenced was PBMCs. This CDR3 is CASAMTGRIYEQYF. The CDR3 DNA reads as TGTGCCAGCGCGATGACAGGGCGGATCTACGAGCAGTACTTC.